The clone carrying this TCR beta chain has just a few counts. Its antigen is undetermined. The data stem from a study of T cell repertoires in cytomegalovirus infection. Study-level background: Recently identified HLA-C-restricted CMV epitopes were among the peptides used.

Per germline, CDR1 SGHNT and CDR2 YYREEE (reference sequence). The ends lost 3 bases at V and 7 bases at J; junction bases unmatched: 9. The CDR3 contains 15 residues. MiXCR was run by TCRdb on the reads, yielding one entry per CDR3 protein. The table records some 500,000 distinct CDR3 sequences, 40% of them present only once. The study's findings and limits: Clonotypes of TCR beta that were HLA-C-restricted and CMV-specific dominated the ex vivo response.

This chain connects TRBV5-4 to TRBJ2-1, with TRBD2 identical over 8 bases. The sequencing here drew on cultured PBMCs, taken from culture after CMV antigen stimulation. The receptor was derived from a human donor in good health (CMV status not recorded). Some clones in this sample may be carry-over from other donors' samples. CDR3 loop: CASSYPGGLGNEQFF. The CDR3 bases are TGTGCCAGCAGCTACCCGGGGGGGCTCGGAAATGAGCAGTTCTTC.